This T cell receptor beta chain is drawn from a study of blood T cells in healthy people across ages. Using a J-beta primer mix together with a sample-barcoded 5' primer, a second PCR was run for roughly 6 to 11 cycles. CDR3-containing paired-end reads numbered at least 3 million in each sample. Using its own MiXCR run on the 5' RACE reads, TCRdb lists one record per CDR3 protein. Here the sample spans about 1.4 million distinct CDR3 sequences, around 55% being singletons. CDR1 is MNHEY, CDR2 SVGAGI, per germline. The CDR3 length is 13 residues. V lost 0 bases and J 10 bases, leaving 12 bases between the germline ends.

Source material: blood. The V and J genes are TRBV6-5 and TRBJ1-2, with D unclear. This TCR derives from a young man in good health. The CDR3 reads CASSYSGSEDYTF. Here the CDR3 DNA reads TGTGCCAGCAGTTACTCGGGATCGGAGGACTACACCTTC.